A single sample gave rise to the 25 T cell receptor beta chains below, sequenced in a study of post-analysis software for immune sequencing data. The study's findings and limits: Four or five TRBV segments (TRBV5-6, TRBV5-1 and TRBV20-1 among them) occurred more frequently in patients than in controls.

Tagging with unique molecular identifiers was a feature of the TCR beta cDNA libraries. TCRdb re-analysed the PCR reads in MiXCR, keeping a single row per CDR3 protein. The sample lists 450,000 to 700,000 distinct CDR3 sequences, around 40% occurring once. These TCRs' antigens remain unknown. The sequenced material came from blood. These receptors all come from a girl aged 5-17 years with multiple sclerosis.

Many counts were recorded for this clonotype. The chain is built from TRBV7-6 and TRBJ2-1; 15 nucleotides align to TRBD2. The junction had 2 bases not matched to a gene; V was cut back by 5 bases and J by 0 bases. The CDR3 loop spans 17 amino acids. Germline V CDR1 and CDR2: SGHVS, FNYEAQ. CDR3 nucleotides: TGTGCCAGCAGCCAGGGACTAGCGGGGGGCTCCTACAATGAGCAGTTCTTC. This sequence encodes CASSQGLAGGSYNEQFF. The variable domain in full, completed from reference TRBV7-6 and TRBJ2-1, reads GAGVSQSPRYKVTKRGQDVALRCDPISGHVSLYWYRQALGQGPEFLTYFNYEAQQDKSGLPNDRFSAERPEGSISTLTIQRTEQRDSAMYRCASSQGLAGGSYNEQFFGPGTRLTVL.

The J gene is TRBJ2-5, the V gene TRBV12-3 or TRBV12-4, with D maybe TRBD2 (5 bases). The CDR3 sequence is 13 residues long. V lost 6 bases and J lost 5, with 13 bases in between. CDR3 amino acids: CASSGRRGETQYF. CDR3 DNA: TGTGCCAGCAGCGGGCGGAGAGGGGAGACCCAGTACTTC.

This clonotype occurred a few times. The rearrangement links TRBV29-1 to TRBJ2-7; weak D call: TRBD2 (5 bases). CDR3 length: 12 amino acids. V lost 4 bases and J 6 bases, leaving 13 bases between the germline ends. The V gene's germline CDR1 is SQVTM and CDR2 ANQGSEA. The CDR3 nucleotides are TGCAGCGTTGGCGCCCGAGGGTCCGAGCAGTACTTC. This encodes CSVGARGSEQYF.

The chain couples TRBV7-9 to TRBJ2-4; weak D call: TRBD1 (5 bases). The J call is in doubt because the DNA end fits TRBJ2-7 better. The germline V gene has CDR1 SEHNR and CDR2 FQNEAQ (reference sequence). The CDR3 has 14 residues. Here the CDR3 reads CASSLSRELHEQYF. The CDR3 nucleotides read TGTGCCAGCAGCTTAAGCAGGGAATTGCACGAGCAGTACTTC.

The chain recombines TRBV20-1 with TRBJ2-1; D tentatively reads TRBD1 or TRBD2 (5 bases each). Trimming left V 0 bases short and J 5 bases short, with 14 bases between. Germline lookup yields CDR1 DFQATT and CDR2 SNEGSKA (reference sequence). The CDR3 totals 15 residues. Written as DNA, the CDR3 is TGCAGTGCTAGAGATCCGGGGCGCGATAACAATGAGCAGTTCTTC. Protein sequence: CSARDPGRDNNEQFF.

J is TRBJ2-1 and V is TRBV12-3 or TRBV12-4; D remains ambiguous. The CDR3 contains 15 residues. V lost 6 bases and J 0 bases, leaving 12 bases between the germline ends. CDR3 sequence (DNA): TGTGCCAGCAGCTGGACGGTGAGCTCCTACAATGAGCAGTTCTTC. This encodes CASSWTVSSYNEQFF.

This clonotype turned up a few times. V and J are TRBV7-8 and TRBJ1-1; TRBD1 aligns across 7 bases. CDR1 is SGHVS, CDR2 FQNEAQ, per germline. V lost 6 bases and J lost 1; bases outside the gene matches: 5. The CDR3 runs to 14 residues. CDR3 residues: CASSFDRENTEAFF. The DNA for the CDR3 is TGTGCCAGCAGTTTTGACAGGGAGAACACTGAAGCTTTCTTT.

The chain joins TRBV7-9 to TRBJ2-3; D might be TRBD2 (5 bases). V was pared by 4 bases and J by 0 bases, with 11 bases between. Germline V gene data show CDR1 as SEHNR and CDR2 as FQNEAQ (reference sequence). This CDR3 region has 15 residues. The CDR3 protein is CASSSPGISTDTQYF. As DNA, the CDR3 is TGTGCCAGCAGCTCCCCGGGGATTAGCACAGATACGCAGTATTTT.

The chain recombines TRBV6-6 with TRBJ2-1; either TRBD1 or TRBD2 may fit D (5 bases each). The germline CDR1 and CDR2 sequences are MNHNY and SVGAGI (reference sequence). V gave up 5 bases and J gave up 4 bases, with 12 bases separating them. CDR3 length: 14 residues. This CDR3 is CASSHRDGYNEQFF. The CDR3 DNA reads as TGTGCCAGCAGTCACCGGGACGGATACAATGAGCAGTTCTTC.

The table lists this clonotype with a few counts. An end of the junction differs from the germline gene, which may be a read error. This chain connects TRBV5-1 to TRBJ1-4; tentative D call: TRBD1 (5 bases). In germline, CDR1 is SGHRS, CDR2 YFSETQ. The CDR3 runs to 16 residues. The CDR3 DNA sequence: TGCGCCAGCAGTTTGGGACGCAGAAGTCGTACGGAAAAACTGTTTTTT. Amino acid sequence: CASSLGRRSRTEKLFF. Looking up the rest from reference TRBV5-1 and TRBJ1-4 gives the full variable domain: KAGVTQTPRYLIKTRGQQVTLSCSPISGHRSVSWYQQTPGQGLQFLFEYFSETQRNKGNFPGRFSGRQFSNSRSEMNVSTLELGDSALYLCASSLGRRSRTEKLFFGSGTQLSVL.

Points on this clonotype: A read error may account for a junction end that differs from germline. This sequence joins TRBV12-5 and TRBJ2-1; no reliable D call. The CDR3 extends over 15 amino acids. The germline gives CDR1 LGHNT, CDR2 FRNRAP. In DNA form, the CDR3 reads TGTGCTGGTGGTTCGGGTCTTCGCTCCTACAATGAGCAGTTCTTC. Translating gives CAGGSGLRSYNEQFF.

This clonotype has just a few counts. V gene TRBV30 combines with J gene TRBJ2-5; D gene ambiguous. V shed 0 bases and J shed 3 bases, with 8 bases lying between them. The germline V gene encodes CDR1 GTSNPN and CDR2 SVGIG (reference sequence). The CDR3 loop spans 13 amino acids. CDR3: CAWSVWFKETQYF. The CDR3 DNA reads TGTGCCTGGAGTGTTTGGTTTAAAGAGACCCAGTACTTC.

This clonotype came up a few times. The gene calls are TRBV2 and TRBJ2-1; no definite D call. Germline lookup yields CDR1 SNHLY and CDR2 FYNNEI. This CDR3 contains 15 residues. Trimming removed 7 bases at V and 0 bases at J, with 13 bases between. For the CDR3, the DNA is TGTGCCAGCACCTCCAAGAAAAGCTCCTACAATGAGCAGTTCTTC. Its protein product is CASTSKKSSYNEQFF.

The chain links TRBV5-1 to TRBJ1-1; 10 nucleotides match TRBD1. CDR1 and CDR2 from the germline V gene are SGHRS and YFSETQ. The CDR3 has 18 residues. V gave up 3 bases and J gave up 8 bases; unmatched junction bases: 19. The CDR3 is CASSSGTRQGARYPEAFF. As DNA, the CDR3 is TGCGCCAGCAGCTCCGGAACACGACAGGGGGCGAGGTACCCCGAAGCTTTCTTT.

This clonotype was counted only a few times. The rearrangement links TRBV5-6 to TRBJ1-1, with D uncertain. CDR3 length equals 13 residues. Germline CDR1 SGHDT, CDR2 YYEEEE. Trimming shortened V by 4 bases and J by 1 base, and 8 bases separated the two germline ends. The CDR3, as DNA: TGTGCCAGCAGCCCTGACGAGAACACTGAAGCTTTCTTT. Encoded protein: CASSPDENTEAFF.

The V gene is TRBV12-3 or TRBV12-4, the J gene TRBJ2-4, with D perhaps matching TRBD1 (6 bases). The CDR3 runs 14 residues. Between the trimmed V and J ends, which lost 5 bases and 13 bases, there was a span of 21 bases. CDR3 residues: CASSPRDTSLEQYF. In DNA, the CDR3 is TGTGCCAGCAGTCCCCGGGACACTTCCCTAGAGCAGTACTTC.

This clonotype was counted a few times. The rearrangement uses TRBV10-3 and TRBJ1-2, with unresolved D. From germline, CDR1 is ENHRY and CDR2 SYGVKD. Trimming removed 5 bases at V and 4 bases at J, with 17 bases between. The CDR3 spans 15 residues. The CDR3 protein is CAISPAGPIFYGYTF. The CDR3 DNA sequence: TGTGCCATCAGTCCCGCTGGACCGATCTTCTATGGCTACACCTTC.

The chain links TRBV5-6 to TRBJ1-1; a weak D match, TRBD1 (6 bases). Deletions cut 6 bases from V and 4 bases from J, with 13 bases between. The length of the CDR3 is 13 residues. Per the germline V gene, CDR1 is SGHDT and CDR2 is YYEEEE. The CDR3 reads CASNSGARTEAFF. As DNA, the CDR3 is TGTGCCAGCAACTCAGGGGCCCGCACTGAAGCTTTCTTT.

The rearrangement uses TRBV7-9 and TRBJ2-6; D not resolved. V shed 4 bases and J shed 3 bases, with 16 bases lying between them. Germline CDR1 and CDR2: SEHNR and FQNEAQ (reference sequence). The CDR3 runs 17 residues. The CDR3 is CASSSPFAADGANVLTF. The CDR3 nucleotides are TGTGCCAGCAGCTCCCCCTTTGCAGCTGATGGGGCCAACGTCCTGACTTTC.

There are a few counts of this clonotype. The V call is TRBV20-1, the J call TRBJ2-5; 8 bases agree with TRBD2. The CDR3 has 15 amino acids. Per germline, CDR1 DFQATT and CDR2 SNEGSKA (reference sequence). V dropped 0 bases and J dropped 11; count of bases not matched to a gene: 14. The CDR3 is CSARDKSRLAREQYF. The DNA of the CDR3 is TGCAGTGCTAGAGATAAGTCGAGACTAGCGAGGGAGCAGTACTTC.

The chain combines TRBV11-2 with TRBJ1-6; 8 bases line up with TRBD1. This CDR3 is 15 amino acids long. The V segment lost 1 base and the J segment 9 bases; nucleotides outside the gene matches: 5. Germline V lookup: CDR1 SGHAT, CDR2 FQNNGV. The DNA for the CDR3 is TGTGCCAGCAGCTTAGGCGACAGGGGACTTTCACCCCTCCACTTT. Translated, it gives CASSLGDRGLSPLHF.

This chain joins TRBV10-3 and TRBJ2-7; no firm D call. The end of the DNA aligns better with TRBJ2-5, so the J call may be wrong. The CDR3 contains 16 residues. CDR1 and CDR2 (germline): ENHRY, SYGVKD. The CDR3 reads CAISENMETDKETQYF. The CDR3 DNA is TGTGCCATCAGTGAGAATATGGAGACGGATAAAGAGACCCAGTACTTC.

The chain couples TRBV9 to TRBJ2-1; D might be TRBD2 (6 bases). Germline V gene lookup returns CDR1 SGDLS and CDR2 YYNGEE. The CDR3 is made up of 15 amino acids. V gave up 3 bases and J gave up 2 bases, with 12 bases separating them. The chain's CDR3 is CASSGGLPAYNEQFF. DNA for the CDR3: TGTGCCAGCAGCGGCGGACTACCGGCCTACAATGAGCAGTTCTTC.

The rearrangement joins TRBV12-3 or TRBV12-4 to TRBJ1-2; D ambiguous. The CDR3 is 11 residues long. Trimming took off 5 bases at V and 9 bases at J, with 10 bases between the two ends. The CDR3 region has the DNA TGTGCCAGCAGTACCGGGGAGAGCTACACCTTC. Protein: CASSTGESYTF.

The chain links TRBV6-1 to TRBJ2-7; 8 bases are a match to TRBD1. The CDR3 extends over 14 amino acids. CDR1 MNHNS and CDR2 SASEGT come from the germline V gene. V was pared by 9 bases and J by 3 bases, with 10 bases of the junction left unmatched. The CDR3 loop is CASRTGGSFYEQYF. The CDR3 nucleotides are TGTGCCAGTCGCACAGGGGGTTCGTTCTACGAGCAGTACTTC.